A selection of T cell receptor beta chains follows, all from one sample in a study of OX40 agonist ivuxolimab in advanced cancers. Profiling relied on immunoSEQ multiplex PCR, and the TCRdb table lists in-frame clones only, not all of them. This table has over 15,000 clones, 80% to 90% appearing once. Sequencing used CD4+ or CD8+ T cells sorted from blood, obtained in a trial of the OX40 agonist ivuxolimab. The origin of the receptors is an adult with an advanced solid tumor such as melanoma, head and neck, liver or kidney cancer. Both conserved end residues are trimmed from each CDR3. Size is stated for part of the rows, as once, few or many counts, or as a class when the clone is expanded.

J,V,size,CDR3
TRBJ2-3,TRBV7-8,NA,ASTGFGGVADTQY
TRBJ2-3,TRBV7-9,NA,ASSLDQGASTDTQY
TRBJ1-4,TRBV6-5,NA,ASRRQPTNEKLF
TRBJ2-3,TRBV5-5,NA,ASSWDRLRTDTQY
TRBJ2-5,TRBV9,NA,ASSLGQGHQETQY
TRBJ1-3,TRBV7-2,NA,ASSLEAGGRGQTIY
NA,TRBV28,NA,ASTAPGTIYEQY
TRBJ2-2,TRBV7-9,NA,ASSSQELVLVDTGELF
TRBJ2-1,TRBV11-2,NA,ASSWGSTNEQF
TRBJ2-2,TRBV28,NA,ASTQGTGELF
TRBJ2-6,TRBV5-1,NA,ASSPGSGANVLT
TRBJ1-1,TRBV28,NA,AGSSRGGTEAF
TRBJ2-2,TRBV5-1,NA,ATRGEAVNTGELF
TRBJ1-1,TRBV20-1,few,RPTGAEAF
TRBJ1-1,TRBV6-1,NA,ASSVGPWTEAF
TRBJ2-7,TRBV9,NA,ASSPGQGIYEQY
TRBJ2-1,TRBV7-9,NA,ASSSPAEQF
TRBJ2-6,TRBV7-2,NA,ASSPQLSGANVLT
TRBJ1-4,TRBV5-6,NA,ASNPNRGPNEKLF
TRBJ2-7,TRBV27,NA,ASSLSDPAAGFYEQY
TRBJ2-7,TRBV11-2,NA,ASSLDRVGGTEQY
TRBJ1-3,TRBV20-1,NA,SANRGNTIY
TRBJ2-7,TRBV5-4,NA,ASSLPAGGPYEQY
TRBJ2-3,TRBV19,NA,ASSRPGGDTQY
TRBJ1-5,TRBV5-8,NA,ASSFLQGHQPQH
TRBJ2-1,TRBV5-5,NA,ASSLDSYNEQF
TRBJ2-3,TRBV9,NA,ASSVTGGGTDTQY
TRBJ1-1,TRBV6-1,few,ASSELKNTEAF
TRBJ2-5,TRBV28,NA,ASSLASGETQY
TRBJ2-7,TRBV2,NA,ASTPRAGGPSEQY